One sample yielded the 22 T cell receptor beta chains listed below, sequenced in a study of OX40 agonist ivuxolimab in advanced cancers. Assay used: immunoSEQ multiplex PCR; TCRdb lists only in-frame clones, some missing. Of 17,000 or so clones listed, 70% to 90% are singletons. The sequences come from CD4+ or CD8+ T cells sorted from blood, collected in a trial of the OX40 agonist ivuxolimab. These receptors all come from an adult with an advanced solid tumor such as melanoma, head and neck, liver or kidney cancer.

This clone has a single count. The chain combines TRBV25-1 with TRBJ2-3, with D uncertain. The CDR3 consists of 18 residues. In germline, CDR1 is MGHDK, CDR2 SYGVNS. The V and J ends lost 2 bases and 5 bases respectively, with 23 bases between them. CDR3 sequence reads: CASSEPRPSRYGRDTQYF. Written as DNA, the CDR3 is TGTGCCAGCAGTGAACCACGGCCTTCCCGGTATGGTAGAGATACGCAGTATTTT.

This chain joins TRBV4-1 and TRBJ2-1; 12 nucleotides match TRBD2. Germline CDR1 is MGHRA and CDR2 is YSYEKL. V trimming: 4 bases; J trimming: 8 bases; junction bases outside the gene matches: 15. This CDR3 is 18 amino acids long. CDR3 sequence reads: CASSRQERTSGKVHEQFF. Written as DNA, the CDR3 is TGCGCCAGCAGCCGCCAAGAGAGGACTAGCGGGAAAGTCCATGAGCAGTTCTTC.

This clone occurred a few times. This chain uses TRBV7-9 with TRBJ1-5, with 9 bases identical to TRBD1. CDR1 and CDR2 from the germline V gene are SEHNR and FQNEAQ (reference sequence). Trimming took 4 bases from V and 5 from J; bases not matched to a gene: 6. CDR3 length equals 15 residues. CDR3 DNA sequence: TGTGCCAGCAGCTCGGACAGGGGATGGGATCAGCCCCAGCATTTT. Protein: CASSSDRGWDQPQHF.

The rearrangement joins TRBV5-1 to TRBJ1-1; D is unclear. The length of the CDR3 is 15 residues. With 4 bases removed from V and 2 bases from J, the gap between germline ends came to 15 bases. Germline CDR1 SGHRS, CDR2 YFSETQ. The CDR3 region has the DNA TGCGCCAGCAGCACGGAATCAGGTGTAAACACTGAAGCTTTCTTT. It is translated as CASSTESGVNTEAFF.

The chain couples TRBV27 to TRBJ1-2; TRBD1 matches at 7 bases. The CDR3 is made up of 15 amino acids. The ends lost 6 bases at V and 4 bases at J; junction bases unmatched: 11. The germline CDR1 and CDR2 sequences are MNHEY and SMNVEV (reference sequence). CDR3 in amino acids: CASRGGDSEFYGYTF. Here the CDR3 DNA reads TGTGCCAGCAGAGGGGGGGACAGCGAATTCTATGGCTACACCTTC.

The chain employs TRBV7-9 and TRBJ2-1, with D uncertain. Germline CDR1 SEHNR, CDR2 FQNEAQ (reference sequence). This CDR3 spans 13 amino acids. V gave up 2 bases and J gave up 7 bases, with 9 bases separating them. CDR3 bases: TGTGCCAGCAGCTTAACCTCTACTAATGAGCAGTTCTTC. This encodes CASSLTSTNEQFF.

This clone showed up just a few times. The V gene is TRBV27, the J gene TRBJ2-2; TRBD1 matches 7 bases. CDR3 length: 16 amino acids. Germline CDR1 is MNHEY and CDR2 is SMNVEV (reference sequence). Trimming took 5 bases from V and 1 from J; bases not matched to a gene: 7. The CDR3 DNA sequence: TGTGCCAGCAGTGTGACAGGGTGGGAGAACACCGGGGAGCTGTTTTTT. Its translation: CASSVTGWENTGELFF.

The V call is TRBV5-5, the J call TRBJ1-5; 12 bases are a match to TRBD1. The CDR3 has 15 amino acids. With V trimmed by 3 bases and J by 6 bases, 4 bases remained unmatched. Germline CDR1 reads SGHKS; CDR2 reads YYEKEE (reference sequence). The CDR3 sequence is CASSWDRGHSQPQHF. The CDR3 DNA reads TGTGCCAGCAGCTGGGACAGGGGGCATAGTCAGCCCCAGCATTTT.

The chain recombines TRBV4-2 with TRBJ1-3; D may be TRBD1 (5 bases). The CDR3 is 16 residues long. Trimming took 1 base from V and 4 from J, leaving 14 bases between them. Germline V lookup: CDR1 LGHNA, CDR2 YNFKEQ. The CDR3 DNA reads as TGTGCCAGCAGCCAAGTCCGGCAGGGTTACGGAAACACCATATATTTT. Protein sequence: CASSQVRQGYGNTIYF.

V is TRBV7-8 and J is TRBJ1-2, with 8 bases fitting TRBD1. This CDR3 is 15 amino acids long. After removal of 1 base from V and 2 bases from J, the junction contained 3 bases not matched to a gene. Germline CDR1 and CDR2: SGHVS and FQNEAQ. CDR3 nucleotide sequence: TGTGCCAGCAGCTTAGAGCCAGGGGGCAACTATGGCTACACCTTC. Residues: CASSLEPGGNYGYTF.

This clone was counted once. V and J are TRBV2 and TRBJ1-2; D possibly corresponds to TRBD1 (5 bases). Between the trimmed V and J ends, which lost 11 bases and 4 bases, there was a span of 17 bases. The CDR3 totals 13 residues. CDR1 SNHLY and CDR2 FYNNEI come from the germline V gene. The CDR3 DNA reads TGTGCCGGCCAGGAGTCGGGGACCTATGGCTACACCTTC. This gives the protein CAGQESGTYGYTF.

This rearrangement joins TRBV30 to TRBJ2-3, with D perhaps TRBD1 (6 bases). Germline lookup yields CDR1 GTSNPN and CDR2 SVGIG (reference sequence). Trimming took off 0 bases at V and 5 bases at J, with 21 bases between the two ends. CDR3 length: 17 amino acids. The CDR3 here is CAWSVWGSRSGVDTQYF. The CDR3 coding sequence is TGTGCCTGGAGTGTCTGGGGGAGTCGTTCAGGGGTAGATACGCAGTATTTT.

The chain is built from TRBV20-1 and TRBJ1-2; D unclear. Germline assignment: CDR1 DFQATT and CDR2 SNEGSKA (reference sequence). The CDR3 runs to 9 residues. Trimming took off 5 bases at V and 5 bases at J, with 3 bases between the two ends. For the CDR3, the DNA is TGCAGTGCTGGATATGGCTACACCTTC. This translates into CSAGYGYTF.

This chain connects TRBV11-2 to TRBJ1-5; D is uncertain. The CDR3 totals 14 residues. V was pared by 4 bases and J by 2 bases, with 9 bases between. In germline, CDR1 is SGHAT, CDR2 FQNNGV. The CDR3 DNA follows: TGTGCCAGCAGCTCGGGATGGGGCAATCAGCCCCAGCATTTT. As protein: CASSSGWGNQPQHF.

This rearrangement joins TRBV4-1 to TRBJ2-1; possible D gene TRBD2, 6 bases. The V gene lost 3 bases and the J gene lost 5 bases, with 20 bases spanning the gap. The V gene's germline CDR1 is MGHRA and CDR2 YSYEKL. The CDR3 extends over 17 amino acids. CDR3 amino acids: CASSHAPRGRPDNEQFF. The CDR3 DNA follows: TGCGCCAGCAGCCACGCTCCCCGAGGGAGGCCGGACAATGAGCAGTTCTTC.

V usage is TRBV7-9 and J usage is TRBJ1-1; 10 nucleotides agree with TRBD1. V shed 4 bases and J 5 bases; nucleotides not matched to a gene: 4. The germline V gene encodes CDR1 SEHNR and CDR2 FQNEAQ (reference sequence). This CDR3 has 14 amino acids. CDR3 DNA: TGTGCCAGCAGCTCGTGGACAGGGGGAACTGAAGCTTTCTTT. This sequence encodes CASSSWTGGTEAFF.

This clone was counted a single time. V gene TRBV27 combines with J gene TRBJ2-5; D possibly uses TRBD1 or TRBD2 (6 bases each). The CDR3 loop spans 13 amino acids. In germline, CDR1 is MNHEY, CDR2 SMNVEV (reference sequence). The V end was cut by 3 bases, the J end by 5 bases, with 10 bases between. CDR3 coding DNA: TGTGCCAGCAGTTTCCGGGGGCCGGAGACCCAGTACTTC. It translates to CASSFRGPETQYF.

The chain has TRBV27 and TRBJ2-7; tentatively, D is TRBD1 or TRBD2 (5 bases each). Germline V gene data show CDR1 as MNHEY and CDR2 as SMNVEV (reference sequence). V lost 2 bases, J lost 7 bases, and 15 bases lay in between. The CDR3 spans 14 residues. CDR3 coding DNA: TGTGCCAGCAGTTTACGGGACCAGAATAAAGAGCAGTACTTC. Translated: CASSLRDQNKEQYF.

The table lists this clone with a count of one. The chain joins TRBV6-5 to TRBJ2-7; 7 nucleotides align to TRBD1. The V gene end was trimmed by 3 bases and the J gene end by 1 base; junction bases not matched to a gene: 6. This CDR3 contains 15 residues. Germline V gene sequence: CDR1 MNHEY, CDR2 SVGAGI. The CDR3 DNA reads TGTGCCAGCAGTTATTTACAGGGGTTGTCCTACGAGCAGTACTTC. Translation: CASSYLQGLSYEQYF.

The chain combines TRBV6-1 with TRBJ1-1, with 11 bases that match TRBD1. The trim removed 0 bases at V and 4 bases at J, leaving 4 bases unmatched. Germline CDR1 and CDR2: MNHNS and SASEGT. The CDR3 length is 16 residues. In DNA, the CDR3 is TGTGCCAGCAGTGAAGCTAGGACAGGGGGCCGCACTGAAGCTTTCTTT. Translating it yields CASSEARTGGRTEAFF.

This clone was recorded a few times. The V call is TRBV11-2, the J call TRBJ1-1; D is unclear. Per germline, CDR1 SGHAT and CDR2 FQNNGV. The ends were cut back, 3 bases at V and 5 bases at J, with 4 bases in the middle. The CDR3 sequence is 11 residues long. The CDR3 protein is CASSFGTEAFF. DNA of the CDR3: TGTGCCAGCAGCTTTGGGACTGAAGCTTTCTTT.

The chain links TRBV4-1 to TRBJ2-7; the D call may be TRBD1 or TRBD2 (5 bases each). The V and J ends lost 4 bases and 0 bases respectively, with 13 bases between them. This CDR3 is 15 amino acids long. Germline values: CDR1 MGHRA, CDR2 YSYEKL. The DNA for the CDR3 is TGCGCCAGCAGCCCTTATCTCGGGGCCTCCTACGAGCAGTACTTC. Amino acids: CASSPYLGASYEQYF.